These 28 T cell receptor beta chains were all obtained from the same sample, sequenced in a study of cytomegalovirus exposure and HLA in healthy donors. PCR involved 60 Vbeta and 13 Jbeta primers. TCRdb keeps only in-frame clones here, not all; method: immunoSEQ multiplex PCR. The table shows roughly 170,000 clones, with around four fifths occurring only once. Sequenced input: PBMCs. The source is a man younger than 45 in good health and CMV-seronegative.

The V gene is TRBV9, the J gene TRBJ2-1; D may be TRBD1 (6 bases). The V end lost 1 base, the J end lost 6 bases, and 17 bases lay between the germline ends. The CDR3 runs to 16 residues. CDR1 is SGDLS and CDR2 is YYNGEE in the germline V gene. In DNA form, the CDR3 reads TGTGCCAGCAGCGTACGGTCTGGGGGCGCGCCCAATGAGCAGTTCTTC. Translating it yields CASSVRSGGAPNEQFF.

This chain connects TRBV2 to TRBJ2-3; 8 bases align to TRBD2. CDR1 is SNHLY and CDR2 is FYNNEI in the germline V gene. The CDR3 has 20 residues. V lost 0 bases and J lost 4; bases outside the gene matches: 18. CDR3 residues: CASSEAATYDGRAGADTQYF. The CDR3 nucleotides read TGTGCCAGCAGTGAAGCTGCGACCTATGACGGGAGGGCCGGCGCAGATACGCAGTATTTT.

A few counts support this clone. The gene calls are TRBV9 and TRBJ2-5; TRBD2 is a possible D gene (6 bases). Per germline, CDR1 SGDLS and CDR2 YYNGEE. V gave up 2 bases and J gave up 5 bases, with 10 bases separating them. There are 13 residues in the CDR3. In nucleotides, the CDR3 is TGTGCCAGCAGCGTGGGGGGTTTGGAGACCCAGTACTTC. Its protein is CASSVGGLETQYF.

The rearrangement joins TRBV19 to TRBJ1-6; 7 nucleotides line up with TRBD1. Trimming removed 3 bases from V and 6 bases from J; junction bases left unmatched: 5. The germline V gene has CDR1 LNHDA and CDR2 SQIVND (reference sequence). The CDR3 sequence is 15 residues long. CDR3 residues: CASSIFPGGNSPLHF. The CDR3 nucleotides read TGTGCCAGTAGTATCTTTCCAGGGGGTAATTCACCCCTCCACTTT.

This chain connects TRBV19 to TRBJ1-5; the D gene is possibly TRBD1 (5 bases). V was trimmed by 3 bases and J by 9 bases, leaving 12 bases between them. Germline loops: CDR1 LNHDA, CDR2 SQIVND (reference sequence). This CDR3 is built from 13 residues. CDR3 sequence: CASSIGGSGPQHF. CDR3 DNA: TGTGCCAGTAGTATTGGGGGGAGTGGGCCCCAGCATTTT.

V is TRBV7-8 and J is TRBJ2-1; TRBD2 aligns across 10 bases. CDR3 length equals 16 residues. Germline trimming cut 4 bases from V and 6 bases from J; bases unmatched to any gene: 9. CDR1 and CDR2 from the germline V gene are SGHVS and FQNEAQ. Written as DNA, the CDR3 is TGTGCCAGCAGCTGGACTAGCGGCATAGAAACCAATGAGCAGTTCTTC. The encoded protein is CASSWTSGIETNEQFF.

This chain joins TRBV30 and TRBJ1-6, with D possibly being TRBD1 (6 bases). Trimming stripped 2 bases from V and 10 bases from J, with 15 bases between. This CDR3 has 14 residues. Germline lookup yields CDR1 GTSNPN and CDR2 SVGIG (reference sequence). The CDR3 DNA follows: TGTGCCTGGAGTACAACAGGGCTAGGCTCACCCCTCCACTTT. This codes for CAWSTTGLGSPLHF. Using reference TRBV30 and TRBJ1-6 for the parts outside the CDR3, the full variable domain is SQTIHQWPATLVQPVGSPLSLECTVEGTSNPNLYWYRQAAGRGLQLLFYSVGIGQISSEVPQNLSASRPQDRQFILSSKKLLLSDSGFYLCAWSTTGLGSPLHFGNGTRLTVT.

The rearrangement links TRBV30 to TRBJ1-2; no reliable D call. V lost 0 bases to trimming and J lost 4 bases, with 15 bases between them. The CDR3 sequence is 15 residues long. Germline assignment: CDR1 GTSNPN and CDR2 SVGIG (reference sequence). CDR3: CAWSVSGQTPYGYTF. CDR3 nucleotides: TGTGCCTGGAGTGTATCGGGTCAAACACCCTATGGCTACACCTTC.

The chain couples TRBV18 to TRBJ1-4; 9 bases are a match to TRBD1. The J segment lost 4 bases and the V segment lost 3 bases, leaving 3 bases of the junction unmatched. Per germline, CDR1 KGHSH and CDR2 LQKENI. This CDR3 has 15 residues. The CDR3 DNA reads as TGTGCCAGCTCACCTTGGGACAGGGTTAATGAAAAACTGTTTTTT. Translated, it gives CASSPWDRVNEKLFF.

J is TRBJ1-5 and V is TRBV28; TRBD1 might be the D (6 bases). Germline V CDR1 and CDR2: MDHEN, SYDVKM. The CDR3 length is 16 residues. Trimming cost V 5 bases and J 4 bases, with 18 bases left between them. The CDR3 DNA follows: TGTGCCAGCAGTCCCCCCCGTGGACAGACTAATCAGCCCCAGCATTTT. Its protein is CASSPPRGQTNQPQHF.

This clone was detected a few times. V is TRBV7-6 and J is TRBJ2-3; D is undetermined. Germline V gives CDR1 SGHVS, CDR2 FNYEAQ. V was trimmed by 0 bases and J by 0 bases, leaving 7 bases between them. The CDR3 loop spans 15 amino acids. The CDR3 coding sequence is TGTGCCAGCAGCTTAGCTAGTAAGAGCACAGATACGCAGTATTTT. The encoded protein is CASSLASKSTDTQYF.

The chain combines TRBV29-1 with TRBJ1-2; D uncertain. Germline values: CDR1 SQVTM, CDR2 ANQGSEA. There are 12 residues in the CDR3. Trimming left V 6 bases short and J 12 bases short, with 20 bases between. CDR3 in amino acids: CSVSEGFRQHTF. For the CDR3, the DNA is TGCAGCGTGTCAGAGGGCTTTAGGCAACACACCTTC.

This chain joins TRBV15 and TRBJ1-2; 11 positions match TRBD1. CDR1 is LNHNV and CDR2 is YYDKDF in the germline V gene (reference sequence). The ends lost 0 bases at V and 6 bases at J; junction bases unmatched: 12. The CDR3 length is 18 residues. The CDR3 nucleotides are TGTGCCACCAGCAGAGATACCCTCGGACAGGGGGCTACGCATGGCTACACCTTC. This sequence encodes CATSRDTLGQGATHGYTF.

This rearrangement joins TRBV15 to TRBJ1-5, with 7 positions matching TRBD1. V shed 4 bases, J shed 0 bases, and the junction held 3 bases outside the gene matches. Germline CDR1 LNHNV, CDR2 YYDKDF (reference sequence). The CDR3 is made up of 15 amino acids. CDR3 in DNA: TGTGCCACCAGCAACTGGGACAGTAGCAATCAGCCCCAGCATTTT. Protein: CATSNWDSSNQPQHF. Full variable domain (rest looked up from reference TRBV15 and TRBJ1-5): DAMVIQNPRYQVTQFGKPVTLSCSQTLNHNVMYWYQQKSSQAPKLLFHYYDKDFNNEADTPDNFQSRRPNTSFCFLDIRSPGLGDTAMYLCATSNWDSSNQPQHFGDGTRLSIL.

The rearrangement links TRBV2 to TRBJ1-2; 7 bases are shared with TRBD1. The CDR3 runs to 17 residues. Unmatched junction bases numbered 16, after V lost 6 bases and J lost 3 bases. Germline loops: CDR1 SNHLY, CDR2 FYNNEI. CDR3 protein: CASRWDSSIRSHYGYTF. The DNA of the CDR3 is TGTGCCAGCAGGTGGGACAGCAGTATCCGAAGTCACTATGGCTACACCTTC.

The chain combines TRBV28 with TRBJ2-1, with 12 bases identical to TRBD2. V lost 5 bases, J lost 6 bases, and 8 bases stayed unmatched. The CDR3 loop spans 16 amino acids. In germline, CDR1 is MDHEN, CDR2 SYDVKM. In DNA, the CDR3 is TGTGCCAGCAGTCCCCCTAGCGGGAGGGCCTTCAATGAGCAGTTCTTC. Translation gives CASSPPSGRAFNEQFF.

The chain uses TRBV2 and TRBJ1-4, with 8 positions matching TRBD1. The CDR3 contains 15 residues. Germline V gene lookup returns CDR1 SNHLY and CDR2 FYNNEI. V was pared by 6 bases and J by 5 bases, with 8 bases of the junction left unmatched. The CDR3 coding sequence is TGTGCCAGCAGCACCGACAGGGGAGTAAATGAAAAACTGTTTTTT. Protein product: CASSTDRGVNEKLFF.

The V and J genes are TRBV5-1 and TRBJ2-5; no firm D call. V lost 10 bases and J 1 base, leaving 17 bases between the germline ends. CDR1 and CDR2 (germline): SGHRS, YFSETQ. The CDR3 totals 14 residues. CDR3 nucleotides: TGCGCCCCCCGCCGTGAGTGGAGCCAAGAGACCCAGTACTTC. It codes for CAPRREWSQETQYF.

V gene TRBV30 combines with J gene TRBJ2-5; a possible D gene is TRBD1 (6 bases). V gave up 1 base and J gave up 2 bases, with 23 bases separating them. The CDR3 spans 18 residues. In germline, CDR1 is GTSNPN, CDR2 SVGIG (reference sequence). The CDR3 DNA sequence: TGTGCCTGGAGTGCTAGTAATACGGAAGGACAGCCTCAAGAGACCCAGTACTTC. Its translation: CAWSASNTEGQPQETQYF.

CDR3 nucleotide sequence: TGTGCCAGCAGTTACTCGATAGTGACAGGGGGGAATGAGCAGTTCTTC. Its protein is CASSYSIVTGGNEQFF. The chain recombines TRBV6-5 with TRBJ2-1, with 9 nucleotides matching TRBD1. Per germline, CDR1 MNHEY and CDR2 SVGAGI. J gave up 7 bases and V 0 bases, and 7 bases lay outside the gene matches. This CDR3 spans 16 amino acids.

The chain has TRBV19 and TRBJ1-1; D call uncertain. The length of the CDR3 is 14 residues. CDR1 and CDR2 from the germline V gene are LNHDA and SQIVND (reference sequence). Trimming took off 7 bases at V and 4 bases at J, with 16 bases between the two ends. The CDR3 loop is CASTRREPSTEAFF. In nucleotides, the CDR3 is TGTGCCAGTACCAGGCGGGAACCGAGCACTGAAGCTTTCTTT.

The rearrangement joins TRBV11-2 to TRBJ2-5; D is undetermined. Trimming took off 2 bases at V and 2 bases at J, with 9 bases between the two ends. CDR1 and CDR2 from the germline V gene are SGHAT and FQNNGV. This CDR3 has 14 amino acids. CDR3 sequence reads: CASSLSVTQETQYF. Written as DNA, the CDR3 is TGTGCCAGCAGCTTATCTGTAACTCAAGAGACCCAGTACTTC.

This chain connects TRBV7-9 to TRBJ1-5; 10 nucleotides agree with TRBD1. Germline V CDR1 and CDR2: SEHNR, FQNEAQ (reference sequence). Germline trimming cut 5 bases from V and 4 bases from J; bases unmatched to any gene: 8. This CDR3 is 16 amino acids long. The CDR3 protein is CASSPIPGQGNQPQHF. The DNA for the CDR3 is TGTGCCAGCAGCCCTATCCCGGGACAGGGGAATCAGCCCCAGCATTTT.

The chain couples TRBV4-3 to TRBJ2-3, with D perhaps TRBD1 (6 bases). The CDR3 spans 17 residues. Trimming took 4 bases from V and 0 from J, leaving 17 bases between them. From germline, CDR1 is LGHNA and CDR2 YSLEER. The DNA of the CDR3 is TGCGCCAGCAGCCGAGGAACAGGGATACTTAGCACAGATACGCAGTATTTT. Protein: CASSRGTGILSTDTQYF.

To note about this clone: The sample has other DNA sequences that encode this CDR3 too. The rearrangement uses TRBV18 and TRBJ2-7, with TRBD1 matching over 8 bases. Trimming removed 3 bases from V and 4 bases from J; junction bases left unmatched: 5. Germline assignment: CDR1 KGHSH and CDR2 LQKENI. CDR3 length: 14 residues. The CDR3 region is CASSPGTGVYEQYF. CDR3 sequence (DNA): TGTGCCAGCTCACCCGGGACAGGAGTTTACGAGCAGTACTTC.

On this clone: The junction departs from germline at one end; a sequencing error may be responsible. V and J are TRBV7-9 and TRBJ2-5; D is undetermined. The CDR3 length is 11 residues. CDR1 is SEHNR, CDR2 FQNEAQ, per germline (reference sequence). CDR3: CASAGQGTQYF. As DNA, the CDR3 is TGTGCCAGCGCTGGGCAAGGGACCCAGTACTTC.

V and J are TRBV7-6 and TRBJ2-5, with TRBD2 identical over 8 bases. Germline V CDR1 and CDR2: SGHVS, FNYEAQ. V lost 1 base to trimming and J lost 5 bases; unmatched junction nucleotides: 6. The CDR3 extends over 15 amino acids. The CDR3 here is CASSLVPSGSETQYF. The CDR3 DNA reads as TGTGCCAGCAGCTTAGTTCCCAGCGGGAGTGAGACCCAGTACTTC. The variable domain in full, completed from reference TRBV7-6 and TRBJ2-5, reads GAGVSQSPRYKVTKRGQDVALRCDPISGHVSLYWYRQALGQGPEFLTYFNYEAQQDKSGLPNDRFSAERPEGSISTLTIQRTEQRDSAMYRCASSLVPSGSETQYFGPGTRLLVL.

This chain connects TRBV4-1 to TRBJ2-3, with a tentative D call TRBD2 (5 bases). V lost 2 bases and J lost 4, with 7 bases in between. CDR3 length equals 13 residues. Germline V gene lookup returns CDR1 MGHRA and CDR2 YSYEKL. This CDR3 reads CASSQTGSDTQYF. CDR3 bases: TGCGCCAGCAGCCAAACGGGGTCAGATACGCAGTATTTT.